This T cell receptor beta chain was captured in a study of PD-1 blockade in classical Hodgkin lymphoma. Repertoires were generated with immunoSEQ multiplex PCR, while TCRdb's copy carries only in-frame clones and drops some. This sample has approximately 23,000 clones, with roughly nine tenths found just once. The time point is: newly diagnosed, previously untreated cHL patient sample. Magnetic depletion of unwanted cells isolated CD4+ T cells from thawed PBMCs. Newly diagnosed, untreated classical Hodgkin lymphoma PBMCs provided comparison. The sequence was obtained from a human donor with classical Hodgkin lymphoma. Source material: CD4+ T cells from blood.

The CDR3 sequence: CASSKIGTSGRTDTQYF. The CDR3 nucleotides read TGTGCCAGCAGCAAGATTGGGACTAGCGGGAGGACAGATACGCAGTATTTT. The V gene is TRBV7-9, the J gene TRBJ2-3; 15 bases match TRBD2. CDR1 is SEHNR, CDR2 FQNEAQ, per germline (reference sequence). Trimming removed 5 bases from V and 3 bases from J; junction bases left unmatched: 6. This CDR3 is built from 17 residues.